One and the same sample provided the 5 T cell receptor beta chains below, sequenced in a study of chemoradiotherapy in HPV16-positive cancers. Here immunoSEQ multiplex PCR was the method, and the copy in TCRdb shows in-frame clones only, minus some. The sample lists approximately 12,000 clones, around 70% occurring once. Sample collection was performed from a patient who underwent chemoradiotherapy. The receptors were sampled from a human donor with HPV-associated anogenital cancer.

This rearrangement joins TRBV10-3 to TRBJ1-4, with D possibly matching TRBD1 (5 bases). The V and J ends lost 3 bases and 6 bases respectively, with 14 bases between them. There are 15 residues in the CDR3. Germline CDR1 reads ENHRY; CDR2 reads SYGVKD. The CDR3 DNA sequence: TGTGCCATCAGTGAACCTTCGAGGGGCGATGAAAAACTGTTTTTT. Protein sequence: CAISEPSRGDEKLFF.

V is TRBV9 and J is TRBJ1-1; no clear D gene. V dropped 4 bases and J dropped 9 bases, with 16 bases sitting between them. This CDR3 spans 13 amino acids. Germline loops: CDR1 SGDLS, CDR2 YYNGEE. The CDR3 spells CASSPARPGKAFF. The CDR3 region has the DNA TGTGCCAGCAGCCCCGCCCGGCCGGGCAAAGCTTTCTTT.

This clone was counted only a few times. The gene calls are TRBV10-1 and TRBJ1-1, with 8 bases lining up with TRBD1. This CDR3 has 16 amino acids. Germline CDR1 WNHNN, CDR2 SYGVQD (reference sequence). As DNA, the CDR3 is TGCGTCCGGCGCAGGGGGCGAATAGCATGGAACACTGAAGCTTTCTTT. It codes for CVRRRGRIAWNTEAFF.

The chain joins TRBV5-4 to TRBJ2-3; no definite D call. The V gene's germline CDR1 is SGHNT and CDR2 YYREEE (reference sequence). This CDR3 spans 13 amino acids. Trimming cost V 4 bases and J 4 bases, with 10 bases left between them. The CDR3 sequence is CASSPSTADTQYF. The CDR3 region has the DNA TGTGCCAGCAGCCCTTCCACCGCAGATACGCAGTATTTT.

The chain couples TRBV6-1 to TRBJ1-4; no clear D. V lost 9 bases and J lost 5, with 13 bases in between. Per germline, CDR1 MNHNS and CDR2 SASEGT. This CDR3 comprises 13 residues. The CDR3 is CASSLAVNEKLFF. CDR3 sequence (DNA): TGTGCCAGTTCCTTGGCAGTGAATGAAAAACTGTTTTTT.